The source of this TCR beta chain is a study of T-cell reconstitution after alpha-beta-depleted transplantation in children. The CDR3 is made up of 16 amino acids. With V trimmed by 6 bases and J by 4 bases, 8 bases remained unmatched. Germline CDR1 and CDR2: LGHDT and YNNKEL (reference sequence). Preparing the TCRbeta library involved the use of unique molecular identifiers. Using its own MiXCR run on the PCR reads, TCRdb lists one record per CDR3 protein. The sample has approximately 30,000 distinct CDR3 sequences, under 8% seen once. This clonotype was picked up many times. The J gene is TRBJ2-2, the V gene TRBV3-1; TRBD2 matches at 10 bases. This specimen was PBMCs, mostly from graft donor cells, taken 180 days after TCRalphabeta/CD19-depleted stem cell transplant. The receptor comes from a male patient younger than 18 who had a stem cell transplant for acute myeloid leukemia, so the T cells may come from the graft donor. The CDR3 DNA reads as TGTGCCAGCAGTCTTAGCGGGGGGCTGGGCACCGGGGAGCTGTTTTTT. This encodes CASSLSGGLGTGELFF.